The clone carrying this TCR beta chain was picked up many times. Here immunoSEQ multiplex PCR was the method, and the copy in TCRdb shows in-frame clones only, minus some. The sample carries about 670,000 clones, roughly 70% recorded once. The sample originates from a study of shared clonotypes between healthy human individuals. Germline V gene lookup returns CDR1 MNHEY and CDR2 SMNVEV (reference sequence). The CDR3 has 15 residues. V gave up 3 bases and J gave up 5 bases, with 13 bases separating them. The rearrangement links TRBV27 to TRBJ2-2; D possibly corresponds to TRBD2 (6 bases). This sequence originates from a woman aged 30 to 39 in good health. Sequences were obtained from memory CD4+ T cells sorted from blood. Subset noted: CD45RA-negative fraction. The CDR3 bases are TGTGCCAGCAGTTTTTCTTTGGCGGGGACCGGGGAGCTGTTTTTT. Translated: CASSFSLAGTGELFF.